A single sample gave rise to the 9 T cell receptor beta chains below, sequenced in a study of blood T cell repertoires in COVID-19. The assay was immunoSEQ multiplex PCR, and TCRdb's table has in-frame clones only and misses some. The sample contains more than 110,000 clones, about 84% of which appear only once. The sequenced sample consisted of peripheral blood. These receptors all stem from a human donor in a cohort sampled during active COVID-19.

V usage is TRBV19 and J usage is TRBJ2-5; D possibly corresponds to TRBD2 (5 bases). The CDR3 loop spans 13 amino acids. Trimming cost V 8 bases and J 4 bases, with 14 bases left between them. Germline-derived CDR1 and CDR2 are LNHDA and SQIVND (reference sequence). The CDR3 here is CASSLLGGETQYF. CDR3 nucleotides: TGTGCCAGTTCCCTTCTAGGAGGAGAGACCCAGTACTTC.

CDR3 coding DNA: TGTGCCAGCTCACCGGGGCCGGGCGCTGAAGCTTTCTTT. Translated, it gives CASSPGPGAEAFF. The rearrangement joins TRBV18 to TRBJ1-1, with D possibly TRBD1 on 5 matching bases. The V and J ends lost 3 bases and 6 bases respectively, with 11 bases between them. This CDR3 has 13 residues. Germline V CDR1 and CDR2: KGHSH, LQKENI.

This chain connects TRBV5-1 to TRBJ2-1; 12 bases are a match to TRBD2. This CDR3 has 16 residues. The J segment lost 4 bases and the V segment lost 0 bases, leaving 2 bases of the junction unmatched. CDR1 is SGHRS and CDR2 is YFSETQ in the germline V gene. CDR3 loop: CASSLVLAGGYNEQFF. The CDR3 DNA is TGCGCCAGCAGCTTGGTACTAGCGGGGGGATACAATGAGCAGTTCTTC.

The chain is built from TRBV29-1 and TRBJ2-5; a weak D match, TRBD2 (6 bases). Trimming removed 6 bases at V and 1 base at J, with 9 bases between. The CDR3 is 12 amino acids. CDR1 SQVTM and CDR2 ANQGSEA come from the germline V gene. CDR3 loop: CSVGGFQETQYF. CDR3 in DNA: TGCAGCGTGGGGGGATTCCAAGAGACCCAGTACTTC.

The V call is TRBV3-1 (or the pseudogene TRBV3-2), the J call TRBJ1-5; possibly TRBD1 for D (6 bases). CDR3 length: 17 residues. The germline gives CDR1 LGHDT, CDR2 YNNKEL (reference sequence). V dropped 0 bases and J dropped 3 bases, with 15 bases sitting between them. CDR3 DNA: TGTGCCAGCAGCCAAGATCTTGGGACAAGATCCAATCAGCCCCAGCATTTT. Protein product: CASSQDLGTRSNQPQHF.

The J gene is TRBJ2-7, the V gene TRBV3-1 (or the pseudogene TRBV3-2); 8 nucleotides align to TRBD2. V lost 8 bases and J lost 6; bases outside the gene matches: 3. Germline-derived CDR1 and CDR2 are LGHDT and YNNKEL (reference sequence). The length of the CDR3 is 11 residues. The CDR3 loop is CASRRGGEQYF. CDR3 nucleotide sequence: TGTGCCAGCCGTCGGGGGGGCGAGCAGTACTTC.

This chain links TRBV30 with TRBJ1-2; D remains unclear. V dropped 0 bases and J dropped 2 bases, with 4 bases sitting between them. The CDR3 runs 12 residues. CDR1 GTSNPN and CDR2 SVGIG come from the germline V gene (reference sequence). The CDR3 reads CAWSVQNYGYTF. The CDR3 nucleotides read TGTGCCTGGAGTGTACAGAACTATGGCTACACCTTC.

This clone was seen more than once but under ten times. V gene TRBV7-9 combines with J gene TRBJ2-7; no reliable D call. Germline CDR1 SEHNR, CDR2 FQNEAQ (reference sequence). V was pared by 5 bases and J by 2 bases, with 10 bases between. The CDR3 covers 13 residues. CDR3 loop: CASSPQVTYEQYF. The CDR3 DNA reads TGTGCCAGCAGCCCCCAGGTAACCTACGAGCAGTACTTC.

J is TRBJ1-2 and V is TRBV5-6; D is uncertain. V was shortened by 4 bases and J by 0 bases, with 7 bases between the two germline ends. The V gene's germline CDR1 is SGHDT and CDR2 YYEEEE. The CDR3 spans 13 residues. The CDR3 loop is CASSAGTNYGYTF. Written as DNA, the CDR3 is TGTGCCAGCAGCGCCGGGACTAACTATGGCTACACCTTC.